The text below deals with one T cell receptor (beta chain). Its antigen is unknown. Alongside CTLA-4 blockade with ipilimumab, patients with chemo-refractory metastatic non-small-cell lung cancer received focal radiation. This sample stems from a study of radiotherapy plus CTLA-4 blockade in lung cancer. Study summary: Of all patients, approximately 18% responded objectively and approximately 30% showed disease control. Study-level results: The best prediction of response reportedly came from early blood T cell clone dynamics, with interferon-beta. Radiotherapy with ipilimumab was followed by blood expansion of tumor-derived clones.

The CDR3 is 15 residues long. The J segment lost 4 bases and the V segment lost 3 bases, leaving 7 bases of the junction unmatched. Germline V CDR1 and CDR2: SNHLY, FYNNEI. The protocol was immunoSEQ multiplex PCR, while the TCRdb copy is restricted to in-frame clones and leaves out a portion. The sample records fewer than 65,000 clones, approximately 84% being singletons. The chain joins TRBV2 to TRBJ1-2; 8 bases align to TRBD1. This TCR was sampled from a human donor with non-small cell lung cancer whose response to radiotherapy plus ipilimumab could not be evaluated. The sequencing used peripheral blood, collected from a patient treated with radiotherapy plus ipilimumab. The DNA for the CDR3 is TGTGCCAGCAGTGAGATTTCTGGACAGGGCTATGGCTACACCTTC. Translated, it gives CASSEISGQGYGYTF.